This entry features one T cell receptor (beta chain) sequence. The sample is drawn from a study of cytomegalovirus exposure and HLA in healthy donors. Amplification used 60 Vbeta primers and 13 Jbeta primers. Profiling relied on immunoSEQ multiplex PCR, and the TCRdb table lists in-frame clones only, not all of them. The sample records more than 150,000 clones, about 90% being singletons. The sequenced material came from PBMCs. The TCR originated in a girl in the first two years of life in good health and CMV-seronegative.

CDR3 sequence reads: CASSLSAGELFF. Here the CDR3 DNA reads TGTGCCAGCAGCTTGTCCGCCGGGGAGCTGTTTTTT. The chain has TRBV13 and TRBJ2-2; D is uncertain. Per germline, CDR1 PRHDT and CDR2 FYEKMQ (reference sequence). V dropped 3 bases and J dropped 6 bases, with 5 bases sitting between them. The CDR3 extends over 12 amino acids.